This paragraph reports one T cell receptor beta chain. Its antigen is not known. Trimming stripped 4 bases from V and 3 bases from J, with 19 bases between. The CDR3 length is 16 residues. The germline V gene has CDR1 SGHRS and CDR2 YFSETQ. Profiled with immunoSEQ multiplex PCR; TCRdb holds only in-frame clones, not every one. Among under 110,000 clones listed, roughly 87% were seen once. The sample is drawn from a study of T cell responses to AZD1222 COVID-19 vaccine. Overall study results and limits: Clonal diversity was possibly underestimated, and the donors were mostly white British, with more females.

The source material was peripheral blood, sampled on day 0 of AZD1222 vaccination. The chain couples TRBV5-1 to TRBJ2-5, with a weak D call TRBD2 (6 bases). The sequence was collected from an adult in good health. CDR3 bases: TGCGCCAGCAGCCGTGGACTAACCAGTCCGGAAGAGACCCAGTACTTC. Residues: CASSRGLTSPEETQYF.